These T cell receptor beta chains were read from a single sample in a study of PD-1 blockade in mismatch repair-deficient tumors. The data were produced by immunoSEQ multiplex PCR, yet TCRdb's version contains in-frame clones alone and is incomplete. The data contain about 49,000 clones, 77% of them singletons. The specimen comprised PBMCs, sampled before pembrolizumab treatment. These receptors all come from an adult with mismatch repair-deficient cancer. The CDR3 runs from the conserved cysteine through the conserved F or W.

15 TRBV10-1 CASSSREGRYNEQFF
11 TRBV2 CASNWVTEAFF
19 TRBV4-3 CASSQDWAANHYSNQPQHF
15 TRBV4-3 CASSRTVDRAETQYF
18 TRBV4-2 CASSQGGSGARSSYEQYF
14 TRBV18 CASSAQTDNQPQHF
11 TRBV19 CASTRGDEQFF
13 TRBV27 CASSFGQNNEQFF
13 TRBV5-6 CASSYGQSYEQYF
12 TRBV6-5 CASSTGGNIQYF
14 TRBV29-1 CSAGDVARTDTQYF
17 TRBV19 CASSTYWSVNSNQPQHF
14 TRBV7-9 CASSLSGSFEKLFF
14 TRBV5-4 CASSLDRGGEKLFF
14 TRBV4-2 CASSQVRQGSEAFF
15 TRBV7-8 CATKPTTGGTYEQYF
13 TRBV11-3 CASSRDPTYGYTF
14 TRBV4-1 CASSLGTGANVLTF
14 TRBV19 CASSQTGDGNTIYF
16 TRBV19 CASSSPPGLAGGELFF
14 TRBV6-5 CATMVPGVVYEQYF
17 TRBV4-1 CASSQDPLGRVADTQYF
15 TRBV28 CASRGDSGSTDTQYF
17 TRBV12-2 CASRLGSTGDYTDTQYF
16 TRBV9 CASSNKAGGPYNEQFF
15 TRBV7-3 CASSPLANSYNEQFF
15 TRBV9 CASSFSGRPQETQYF
17 TRBV19 CASTDPGPSGYWKPQHF
14 TRBV19 CASMGRRGNYGYTF
13 TRBV5-1 CASSLYQGNEQYF
14 TRBV2 CASSPGLANYEQYF
13 TRBV5-4 CACHLAGANEQYF
15 TRBV11-3 CASSLGTGSSYEQYF
12 TRBV7-8 CASSSRRYEQYF
15 TRBV4-3 CASSQDRASYNEQFF
15 TRBV5-4 CASRSQQGARDIQYF
12 TRBV5-1 CASSLSYNEQFF
15 TRBV7-8 CASSFVPRQDYGYTF
15 TRBV5-4 CASSLSAGGSYEQYF
12 TRBV7-9 CASSKAGSEAFF
13 TRBV9 CASSRSGHYGYTF
14 TRBV9 CASSTEGDRETQYF
18 TRBV9 CASSVDAGSGREQETQYF
17 TRBV5-1 CASSLVSKLAGGDTQYF
13 TRBV29-1 CSAGEGSGNTIYF
15 TRBV5-1 CASSLFPESSEKLFF
18 TRBV10-3 CAISELGWSGDSNQPQHF
13 TRBV10-1 CASGKDLTYEQYF
15 TRBV27 CASSYEPRGTYEQYF
14 TRBV18 CASSLTGGSYEQYF
14 TRBV7-2 CASTETSGLEEQFF
14 TRBV6-4 CASSARGLDNEQFF